This TCR beta chain appears in the sequencing data of a study of T cell responses to AZD1222 COVID-19 vaccine. Study information: Pooling of second doses given at about 4 or about 12 weeks was done.

Assay used: immunoSEQ multiplex PCR; TCRdb lists only in-frame clones, some missing. The sample has 100,000 to 150,000 clones; over 90% are singletons. This CDR3 has 15 residues. The ends lost 5 bases at V and 5 bases at J; junction bases unmatched: 13. Per germline, CDR1 SQVTM and CDR2 ANQGSEA. The chain recombines TRBV29-1 with TRBJ2-5; TRBD2 matches at 8 bases. The clonotype originates from an adult in good health. Material: peripheral blood, obtained on day 0 of AZD1222 vaccination. The CDR3 nucleotides read TGCAGCGTTCCAAGGCCAGGGACTAGGAGGGAGACCCAGTACTTC. Translating it yields CSVPRPGTRRETQYF. Full variable domain (rest looked up from reference TRBV29-1 and TRBJ2-5): SAVISQKPSRDICQRGTSLTIQCQVDSQVTMMFWYRQQPGQSLTLIATANQGSEATYESGFVIDKFPISRPNLTFSTLTVSNMSPEDSSIYLCSVPRPGTRRETQYFGPGTRLLVL.